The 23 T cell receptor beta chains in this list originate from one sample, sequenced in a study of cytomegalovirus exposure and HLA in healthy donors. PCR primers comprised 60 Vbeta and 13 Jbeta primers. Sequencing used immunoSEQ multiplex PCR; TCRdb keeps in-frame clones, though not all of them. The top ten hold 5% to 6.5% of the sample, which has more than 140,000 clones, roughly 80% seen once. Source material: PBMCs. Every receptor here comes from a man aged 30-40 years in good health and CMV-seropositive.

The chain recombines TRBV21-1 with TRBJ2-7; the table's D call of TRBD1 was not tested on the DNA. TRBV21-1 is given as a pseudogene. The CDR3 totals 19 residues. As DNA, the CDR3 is TGTGCCAGCAGCCAACGGGACAGGGGGATAGTAGCGGGAACCTGCGAGCAGTACTTC. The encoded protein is CASSQRDRGIVAGTCEQYF.

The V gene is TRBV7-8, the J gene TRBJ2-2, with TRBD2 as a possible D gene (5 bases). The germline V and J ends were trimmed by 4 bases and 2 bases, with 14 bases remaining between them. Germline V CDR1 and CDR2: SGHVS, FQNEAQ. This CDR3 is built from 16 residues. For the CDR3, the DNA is TGTGCCAGCAGCTCCTACGGGAAGGGAAACACCGGGGAGCTGTTTTTT. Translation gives CASSSYGKGNTGELFF.

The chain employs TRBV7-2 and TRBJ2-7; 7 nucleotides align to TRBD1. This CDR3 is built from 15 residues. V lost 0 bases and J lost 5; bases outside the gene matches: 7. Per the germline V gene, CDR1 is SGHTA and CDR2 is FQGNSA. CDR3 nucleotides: TGTGCCAGCAGCTTAGCGGTGCAGGGGGTGGACGAGCAGTACTTC. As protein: CASSLAVQGVDEQYF.

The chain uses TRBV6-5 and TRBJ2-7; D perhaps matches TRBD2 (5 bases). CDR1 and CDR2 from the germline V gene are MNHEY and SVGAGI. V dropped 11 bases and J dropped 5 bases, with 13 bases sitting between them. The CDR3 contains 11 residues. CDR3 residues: CAPHRGNEQYF. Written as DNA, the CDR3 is TGTGCCCCCCATCGAGGGAACGAGCAGTACTTC.

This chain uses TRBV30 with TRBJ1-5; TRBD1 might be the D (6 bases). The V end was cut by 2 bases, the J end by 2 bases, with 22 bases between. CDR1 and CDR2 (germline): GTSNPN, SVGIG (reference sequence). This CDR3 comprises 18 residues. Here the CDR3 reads CAWSRQGTVSGGNQPQHF. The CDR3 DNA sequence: TGTGCCTGGAGTCGGCAGGGGACGGTGTCGGGTGGCAATCAGCCCCAGCATTTT.

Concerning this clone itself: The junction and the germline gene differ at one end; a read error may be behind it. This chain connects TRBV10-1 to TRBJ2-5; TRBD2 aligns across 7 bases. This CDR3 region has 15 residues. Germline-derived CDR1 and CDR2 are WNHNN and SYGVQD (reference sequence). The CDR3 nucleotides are TGCGCCAGCAGAGAAATTACCGGGGGGTGGGAGACCCAGCACTTC. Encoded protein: CASREITGGWETQHF.

This CDR3 reads CASSFILAEYNEQFF. As DNA, the CDR3 is TGTGCCAGCAGCTTTATACTAGCGGAATACAATGAGCAGTTCTTC. The chain links TRBV5-6 to TRBJ2-1, with TRBD2 matching over 8 bases. After removal of 2 bases from V and 4 bases from J, the junction contained 5 bases not matched to a gene. Germline CDR1 reads SGHDT; CDR2 reads YYEEEE. The CDR3 contains 15 residues.

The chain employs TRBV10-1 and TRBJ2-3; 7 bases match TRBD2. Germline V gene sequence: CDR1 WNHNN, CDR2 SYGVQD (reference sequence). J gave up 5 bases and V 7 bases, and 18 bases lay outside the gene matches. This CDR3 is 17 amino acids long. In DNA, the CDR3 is TGCGCCAGCAATTCAGAGGCTCGCGGGAGTATCGGAGATACGCAGTATTTT. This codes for CASNSEARGSIGDTQYF.

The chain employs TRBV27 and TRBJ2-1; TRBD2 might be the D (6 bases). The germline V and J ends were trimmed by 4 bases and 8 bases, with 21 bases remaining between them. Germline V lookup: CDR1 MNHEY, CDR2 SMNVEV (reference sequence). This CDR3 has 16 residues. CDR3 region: CASSSARDFQTHEQFF. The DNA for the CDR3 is TGTGCCAGCAGTTCGGCCCGGGACTTCCAGACCCATGAGCAGTTCTTC.

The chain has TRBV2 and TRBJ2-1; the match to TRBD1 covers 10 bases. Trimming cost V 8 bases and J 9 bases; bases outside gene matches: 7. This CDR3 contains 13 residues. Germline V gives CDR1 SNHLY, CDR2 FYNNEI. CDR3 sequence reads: CASAWDRGGEQFF. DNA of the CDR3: TGTGCCAGCGCGTGGGACAGGGGAGGTGAGCAGTTCTTC.

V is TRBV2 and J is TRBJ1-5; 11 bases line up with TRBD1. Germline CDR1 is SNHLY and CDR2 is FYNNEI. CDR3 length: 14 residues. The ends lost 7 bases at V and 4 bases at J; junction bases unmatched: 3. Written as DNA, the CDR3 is TGTGCCAGCAAAGGGGACAGGGGGAATCAGCCCCAGCATTTT. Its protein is CASKGDRGNQPQHF. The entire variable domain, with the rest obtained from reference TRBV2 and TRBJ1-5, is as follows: EPEVTQTPSHQVTQMGQEVILRCVPISNHLYFYWYRQILGQKVEFLVSFYNNEISEKSEIFDDQFSVERPDGSNFTLKIRSTKLEDSAMYFCASKGDRGNQPQHFGDGTRLSIL.

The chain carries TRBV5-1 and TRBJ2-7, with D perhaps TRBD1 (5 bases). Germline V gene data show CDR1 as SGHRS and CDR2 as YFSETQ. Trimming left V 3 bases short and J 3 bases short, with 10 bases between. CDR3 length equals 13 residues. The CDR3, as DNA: TGCGCCAGCAGCTCTCAGGGAATCTACGAGCAGTACTTC. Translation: CASSSQGIYEQYF.

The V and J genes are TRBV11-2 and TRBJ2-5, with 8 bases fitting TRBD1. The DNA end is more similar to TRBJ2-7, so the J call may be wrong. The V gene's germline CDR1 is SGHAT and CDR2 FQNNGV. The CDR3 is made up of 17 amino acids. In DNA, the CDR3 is TGTGCCAGCAGCTTCTGGACAGGGACACGATGGGCCTACGAGCAGTACTTC. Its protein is CASSFWTGTRWAYEQYF.

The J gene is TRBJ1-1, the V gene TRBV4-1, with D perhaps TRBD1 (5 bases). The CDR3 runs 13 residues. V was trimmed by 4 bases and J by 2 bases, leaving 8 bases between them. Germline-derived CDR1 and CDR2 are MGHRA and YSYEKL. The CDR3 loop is CASSRGQNTEAFF. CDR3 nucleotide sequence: TGCGCCAGCAGCCGAGGACAAAACACTGAAGCTTTCTTT.

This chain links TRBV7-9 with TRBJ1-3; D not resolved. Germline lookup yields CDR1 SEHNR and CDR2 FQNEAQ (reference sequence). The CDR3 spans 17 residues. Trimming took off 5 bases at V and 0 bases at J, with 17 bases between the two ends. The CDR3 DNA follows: TGTGCCAGCAGCATGCGGGAGGCTTGGGGCTCTGGAAACACCATATATTTT. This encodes CASSMREAWGSGNTIYF.

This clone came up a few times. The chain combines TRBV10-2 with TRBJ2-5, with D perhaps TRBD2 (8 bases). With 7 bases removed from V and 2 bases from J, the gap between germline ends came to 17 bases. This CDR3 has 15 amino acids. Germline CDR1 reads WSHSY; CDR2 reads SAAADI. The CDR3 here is CASKGGGGPQETQYF. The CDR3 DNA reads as TGCGCCAGCAAAGGGGGCGGGGGGCCTCAAGAGACCCAGTACTTC.

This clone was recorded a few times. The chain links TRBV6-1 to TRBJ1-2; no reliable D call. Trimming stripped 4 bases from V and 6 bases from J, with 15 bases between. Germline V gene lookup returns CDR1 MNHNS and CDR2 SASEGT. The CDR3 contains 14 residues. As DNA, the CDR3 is TGTGCCAGCAGTGCCCGCCCCACCCGGGATGGCTACACCTTC. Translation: CASSARPTRDGYTF.

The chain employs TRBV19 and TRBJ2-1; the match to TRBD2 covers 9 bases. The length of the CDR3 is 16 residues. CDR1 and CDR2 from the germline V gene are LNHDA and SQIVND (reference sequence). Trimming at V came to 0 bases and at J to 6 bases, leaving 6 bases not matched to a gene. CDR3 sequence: CASSIDLAGVRNEQFF. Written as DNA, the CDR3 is TGTGCCAGTAGTATAGACTTAGCGGGGGTGCGCAATGAGCAGTTCTTC.

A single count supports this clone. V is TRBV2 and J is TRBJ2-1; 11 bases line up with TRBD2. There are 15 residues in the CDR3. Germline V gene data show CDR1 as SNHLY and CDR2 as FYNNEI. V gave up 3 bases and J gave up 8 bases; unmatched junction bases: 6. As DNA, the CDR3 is TGTGCCAGCAGTGATAGACTAGCGGGGCCGGATGAGCAGTTCTTC. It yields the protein CASSDRLAGPDEQFF.

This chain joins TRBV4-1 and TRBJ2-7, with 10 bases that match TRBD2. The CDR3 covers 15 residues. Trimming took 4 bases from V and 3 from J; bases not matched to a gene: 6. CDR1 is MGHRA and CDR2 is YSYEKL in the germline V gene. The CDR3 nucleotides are TGCGCCAGCAGCCCCCGGGTAGCGGGGGGCTACGAGCAGTACTTC. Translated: CASSPRVAGGYEQYF.

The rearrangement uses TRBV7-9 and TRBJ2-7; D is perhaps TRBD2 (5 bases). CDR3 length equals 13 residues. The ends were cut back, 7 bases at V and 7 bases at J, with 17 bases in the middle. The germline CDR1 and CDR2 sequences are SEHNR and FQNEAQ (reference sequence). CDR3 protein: CASKNEGSREQYF. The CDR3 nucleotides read TGTGCCAGCAAAAACGAAGGGAGTAGGGAGCAGTACTTC.

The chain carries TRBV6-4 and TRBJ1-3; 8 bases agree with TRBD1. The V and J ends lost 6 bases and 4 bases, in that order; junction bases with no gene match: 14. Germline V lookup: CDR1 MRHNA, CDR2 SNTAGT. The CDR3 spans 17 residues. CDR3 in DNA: TGTGCCAGCAGCCCCGGGAGAGACAGGGGTCGAGGAAACACCATATATTTT. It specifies CASSPGRDRGRGNTIYF.

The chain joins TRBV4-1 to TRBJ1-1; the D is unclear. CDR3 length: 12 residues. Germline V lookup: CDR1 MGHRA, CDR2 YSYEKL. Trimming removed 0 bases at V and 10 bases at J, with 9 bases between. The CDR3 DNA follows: TGCGCCAGCAGCCAAGATAGGTCGGGAGCTTTCTTT. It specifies CASSQDRSGAFF.